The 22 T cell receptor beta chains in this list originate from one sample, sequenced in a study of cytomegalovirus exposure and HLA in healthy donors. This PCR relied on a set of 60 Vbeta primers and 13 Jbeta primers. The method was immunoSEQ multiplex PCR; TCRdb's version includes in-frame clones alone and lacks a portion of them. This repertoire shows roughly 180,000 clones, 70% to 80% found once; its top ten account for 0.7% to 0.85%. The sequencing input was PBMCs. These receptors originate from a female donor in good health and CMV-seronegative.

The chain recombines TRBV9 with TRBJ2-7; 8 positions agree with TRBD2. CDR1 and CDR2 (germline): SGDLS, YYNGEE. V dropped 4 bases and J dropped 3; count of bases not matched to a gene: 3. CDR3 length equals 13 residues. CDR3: CASSPSGGYEQYF. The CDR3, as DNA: TGTGCCAGCAGCCCCAGCGGGGGCTACGAGCAGTACTTC. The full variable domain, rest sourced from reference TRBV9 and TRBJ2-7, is DSGVTQTPKHLITATGQRVTLRCSPRSGDLSVYWYQQSLDQGLQFLIQYYNGEERAKGNILERFSAQQFPDLHSELNLSSLELGDSALYFCASSPSGGYEQYFGPGTRLTVT.

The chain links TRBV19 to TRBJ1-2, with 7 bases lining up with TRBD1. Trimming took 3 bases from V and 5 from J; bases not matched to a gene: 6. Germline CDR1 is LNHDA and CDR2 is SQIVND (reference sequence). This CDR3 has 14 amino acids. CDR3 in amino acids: CASSILAGGYGYTF. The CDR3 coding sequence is TGTGCCAGTAGTATTTTGGCAGGGGGTTATGGCTACACCTTC.

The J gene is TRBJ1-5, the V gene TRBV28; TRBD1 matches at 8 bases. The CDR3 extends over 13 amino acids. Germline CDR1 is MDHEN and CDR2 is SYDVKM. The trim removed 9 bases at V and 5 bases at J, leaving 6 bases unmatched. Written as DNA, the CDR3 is TGTGCCAGTGGTGGACAGGGACATCAGCCCCAGCATTTT. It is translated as CASGGQGHQPQHF.

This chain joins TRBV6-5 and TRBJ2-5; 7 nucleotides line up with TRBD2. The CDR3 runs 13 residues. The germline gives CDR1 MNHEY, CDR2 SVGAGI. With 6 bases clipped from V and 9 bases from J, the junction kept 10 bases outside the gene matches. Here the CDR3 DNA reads TGTGCCAGCAGCCGGGGGGAGGGGTGGGCCCAGTACTTC. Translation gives CASSRGEGWAQYF.

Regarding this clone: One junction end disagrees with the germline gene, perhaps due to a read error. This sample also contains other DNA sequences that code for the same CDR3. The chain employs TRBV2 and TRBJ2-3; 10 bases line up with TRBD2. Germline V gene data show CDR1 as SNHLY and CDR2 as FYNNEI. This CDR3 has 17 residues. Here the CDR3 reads CASSEGASGGVTDTQYF. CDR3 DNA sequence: TGTGCCAGCAGTGAAGGTGCTAGCGGGGGAGTGACAGATACGCAGTACTTT.

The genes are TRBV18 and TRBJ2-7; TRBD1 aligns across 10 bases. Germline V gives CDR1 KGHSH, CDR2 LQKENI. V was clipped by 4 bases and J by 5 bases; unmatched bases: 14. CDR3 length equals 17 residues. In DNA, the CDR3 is TGTGCCAGCTCACAAAAACTCTCCGGGACAGGGGTTAACGAGCAGTACTTC. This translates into CASSQKLSGTGVNEQYF. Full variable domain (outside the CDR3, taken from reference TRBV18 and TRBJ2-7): NAGVMQNPRHLVRRRGQEARLRCSPMKGHSHVYWYRQLPEEGLKFMVYLQKENIIDESGMPKERFSAEFPKEGPSILRIQQVVRGDSAAYFCASSQKLSGTGVNEQYFGPGTRLTVT.

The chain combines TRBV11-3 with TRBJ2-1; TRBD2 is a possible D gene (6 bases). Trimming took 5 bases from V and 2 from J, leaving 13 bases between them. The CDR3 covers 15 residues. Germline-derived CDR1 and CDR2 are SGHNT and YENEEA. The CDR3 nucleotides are TGTGCCAGCAGCGCAGGTACGGGGGCCTACAATGAGCAGTTCTTC. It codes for CASSAGTGAYNEQFF.

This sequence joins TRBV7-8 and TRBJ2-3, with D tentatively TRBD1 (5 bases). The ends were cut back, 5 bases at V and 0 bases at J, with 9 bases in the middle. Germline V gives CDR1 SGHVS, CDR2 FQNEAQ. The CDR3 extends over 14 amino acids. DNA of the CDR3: TGTGCCAGCAGCCCCGCAGGGAGCACAGATACGCAGTATTTT. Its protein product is CASSPAGSTDTQYF.

Here the CDR3 DNA reads TGTGCCTGGAACGGTCGCGGAGGCGCAAACTATGGCTACACCTTC. This sequence encodes CAWNGRGGANYGYTF. The chain joins TRBV30 to TRBJ1-2; D ambiguous. There are 15 residues in the CDR3. CDR1 GTSNPN and CDR2 SVGIG come from the germline V gene (reference sequence). The V end was cut by 4 bases, the J end by 2 bases, with 17 bases between. Using reference TRBV30 and TRBJ1-2 for the parts outside the CDR3, the full variable domain is SQTIHQWPATLVQPVGSPLSLECTVEGTSNPNLYWYRQAAGRGLQLLFYSVGIGQISSEVPQNLSASRPQDRQFILSSKKLLLSDSGFYLCAWNGRGGANYGYTFGSGTRLTVV.

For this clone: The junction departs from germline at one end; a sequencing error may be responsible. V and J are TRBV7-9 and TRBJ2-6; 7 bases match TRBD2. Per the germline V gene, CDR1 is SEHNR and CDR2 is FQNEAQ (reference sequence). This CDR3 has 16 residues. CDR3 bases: TGTGCCAGCCCTTCCGGCGGGAGCCTCTGGGCCAACGGCCTGACTTTC. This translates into CASPSGGSLWANGLTF.

CDR3 nucleotide sequence: TGTGCCATCAGTGAGGTCGGCGGAGCCTATGGCTACACCTTC. This gives the protein CAISEVGGAYGYTF. This chain connects TRBV10-3 to TRBJ1-2; D not resolved. V was cut by 2 bases and J by 4 bases, with 11 bases left in between. CDR3 length: 14 residues. CDR1 ENHRY and CDR2 SYGVKD come from the germline V gene.

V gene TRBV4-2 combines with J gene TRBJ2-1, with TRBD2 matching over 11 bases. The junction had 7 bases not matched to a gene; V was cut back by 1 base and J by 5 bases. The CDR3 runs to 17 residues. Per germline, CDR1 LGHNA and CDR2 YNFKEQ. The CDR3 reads CASSQGVTSGSNNEQFF. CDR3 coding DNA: TGTGCCAGCAGCCAAGGGGTAACTAGCGGGAGTAACAATGAGCAGTTCTTC.

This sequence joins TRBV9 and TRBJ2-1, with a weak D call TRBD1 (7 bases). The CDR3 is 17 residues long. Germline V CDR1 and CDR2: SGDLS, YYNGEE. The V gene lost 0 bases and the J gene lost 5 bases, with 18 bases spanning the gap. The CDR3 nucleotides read TGTGCCAGCAGCGTAGAGGCCAGGGGGAGGTTTAACAATGAGCAGTTCTTC. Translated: CASSVEARGRFNNEQFF.

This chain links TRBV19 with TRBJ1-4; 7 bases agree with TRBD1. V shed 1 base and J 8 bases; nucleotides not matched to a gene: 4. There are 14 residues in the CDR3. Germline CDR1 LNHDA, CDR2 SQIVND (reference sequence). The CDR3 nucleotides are TGTGCCAGTAGTATAGCTACAGGGGTGGAAAAACTGTTTTTT. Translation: CASSIATGVEKLFF.

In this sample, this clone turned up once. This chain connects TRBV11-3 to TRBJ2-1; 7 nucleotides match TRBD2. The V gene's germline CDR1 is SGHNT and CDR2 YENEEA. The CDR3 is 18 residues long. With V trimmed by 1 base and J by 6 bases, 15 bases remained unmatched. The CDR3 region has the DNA TGTGCCAGCAGCTTAGGGGGGGGAAACCGAGCGGGGCTCAATGAGCAGTTCTTC. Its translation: CASSLGGGNRAGLNEQFF.

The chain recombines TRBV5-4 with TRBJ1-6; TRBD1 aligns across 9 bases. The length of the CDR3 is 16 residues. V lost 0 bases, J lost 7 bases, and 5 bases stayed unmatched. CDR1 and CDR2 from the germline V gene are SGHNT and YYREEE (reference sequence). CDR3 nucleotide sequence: TGTGCCAGCAGCTTGGCCACCGGGACAGGGAATTCACCCCTCCACTTT. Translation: CASSLATGTGNSPLHF.

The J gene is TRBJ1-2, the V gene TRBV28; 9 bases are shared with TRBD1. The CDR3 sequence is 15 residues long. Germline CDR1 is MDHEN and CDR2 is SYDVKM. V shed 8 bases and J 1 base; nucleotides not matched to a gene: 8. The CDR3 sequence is CASRTRTGVNYGYTF. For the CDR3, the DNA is TGTGCCAGCCGAACCCGGACAGGGGTTAACTATGGCTACACCTTC.

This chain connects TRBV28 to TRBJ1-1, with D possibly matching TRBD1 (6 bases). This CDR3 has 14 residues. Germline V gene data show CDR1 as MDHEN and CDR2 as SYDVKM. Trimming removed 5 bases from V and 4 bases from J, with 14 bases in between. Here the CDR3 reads CASSQTGVLTEAFF. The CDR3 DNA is TGTGCCAGCAGTCAGACAGGAGTACTCACTGAAGCTTTCTTT. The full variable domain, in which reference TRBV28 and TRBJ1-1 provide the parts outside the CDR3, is DVKVTQSSRYLVKRTGEKVFLECVQDMDHENMFWYRQDPGLGLRLIYFSYDVKMKEKGDIPEGYSVSREKKERFSLILESASTNQTSMYLCASSQTGVLTEAFFGQGTRLTVV.

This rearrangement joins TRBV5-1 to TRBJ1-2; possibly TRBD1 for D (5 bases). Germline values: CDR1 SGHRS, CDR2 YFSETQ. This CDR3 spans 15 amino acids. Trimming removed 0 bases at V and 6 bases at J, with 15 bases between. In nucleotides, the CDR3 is TGCGCCAGCAGCTTGGCCAGTGCAGGGCTGGATGGCTACACCTTC. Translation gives CASSLASAGLDGYTF.

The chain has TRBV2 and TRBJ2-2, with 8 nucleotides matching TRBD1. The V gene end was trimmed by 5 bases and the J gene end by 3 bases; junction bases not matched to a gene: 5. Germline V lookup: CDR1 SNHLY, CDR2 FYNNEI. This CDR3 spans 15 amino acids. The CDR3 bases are TGTGCCAGCAGTAAGGCAGGGGGCGACACCGGGGAGCTGTTTTTT. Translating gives CASSKAGGDTGELFF.

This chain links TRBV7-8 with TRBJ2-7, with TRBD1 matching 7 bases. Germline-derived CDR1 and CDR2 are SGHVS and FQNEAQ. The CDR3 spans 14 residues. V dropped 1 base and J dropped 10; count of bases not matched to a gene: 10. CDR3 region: CASSLDARPGGQYF. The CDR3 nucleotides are TGTGCCAGCAGCTTAGATGCCCGACCAGGGGGACAGTACTTC.

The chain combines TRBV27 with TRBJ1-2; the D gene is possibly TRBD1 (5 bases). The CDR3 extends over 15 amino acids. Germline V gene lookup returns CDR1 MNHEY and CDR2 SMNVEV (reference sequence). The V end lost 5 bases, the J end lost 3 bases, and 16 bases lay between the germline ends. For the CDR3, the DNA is TGTGCCAGCAGTCCACGGGACTTGGCGGACTATGGCTACACCTTC. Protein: CASSPRDLADYGYTF.